The T cell receptor (beta chain) described here comes from a study of cytomegalovirus exposure and HLA in healthy donors. Findings of the study overall: Most of the TCR beta V segments (in an earlier analysis) were productive either about 87% or about 30% of the time.

The PCR had 60 Vbeta and 13 Jbeta primers. Measured with immunoSEQ multiplex PCR; TCRdb has only the in-frame clones, and not every one. The table includes about 140,000 clones, 80% detected once. Concerning this clone: Its target is unknown.

Germline trimming cut 5 bases from V and 4 bases from J; bases unmatched to any gene: 5. Germline CDR1 is SGHAT and CDR2 is FQNNGV. The CDR3 covers 13 residues. The sequence derives from a woman between 40 and 50 years old in good health and CMV-seronegative. The sample consisted of PBMCs. The V gene is TRBV11-2, the J gene TRBJ2-7, with TRBD2 matching over 7 bases. CDR3 sequence (DNA): TGTGCCAGCAGCGTTGGTAGCGGGTACGAGCAGTACTTC. This encodes CASSVGSGYEQYF. The whole variable domain, filled in from reference TRBV11-2 and TRBJ2-7, reads EAGVAQSPRYKIIEKRQSVAFWCNPISGHATLYWYQQILGQGPKLLIQFQNNGVVDDSQLPKDRFSAERLKGVDSTLKIQPAKLEDSAVYLCASSVGSGYEQYFGPGTRLTVT.